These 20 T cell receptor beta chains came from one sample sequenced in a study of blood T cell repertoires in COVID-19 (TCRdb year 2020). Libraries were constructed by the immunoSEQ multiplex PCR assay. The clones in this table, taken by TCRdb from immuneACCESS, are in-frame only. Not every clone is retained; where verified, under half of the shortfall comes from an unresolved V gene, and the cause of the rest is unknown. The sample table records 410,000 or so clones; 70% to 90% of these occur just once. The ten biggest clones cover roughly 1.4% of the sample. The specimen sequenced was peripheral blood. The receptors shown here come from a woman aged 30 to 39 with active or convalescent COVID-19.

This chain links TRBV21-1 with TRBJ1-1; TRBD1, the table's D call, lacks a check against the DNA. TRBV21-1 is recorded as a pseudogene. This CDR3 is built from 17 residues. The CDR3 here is CASSKVRRQGRGCEAFF. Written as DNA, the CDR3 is TGTGCCAGCAGCAAAGTGCGCCGACAGGGGAGGGGATGTGAAGCTTTCTTT.

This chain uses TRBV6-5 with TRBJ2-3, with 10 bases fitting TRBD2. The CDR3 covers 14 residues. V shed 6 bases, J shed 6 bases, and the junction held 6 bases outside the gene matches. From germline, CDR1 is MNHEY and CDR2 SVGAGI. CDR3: CASRRTSGGDTQYF. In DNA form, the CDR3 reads TGTGCCAGCAGGAGGACTAGCGGAGGGGATACGCAGTATTTT.

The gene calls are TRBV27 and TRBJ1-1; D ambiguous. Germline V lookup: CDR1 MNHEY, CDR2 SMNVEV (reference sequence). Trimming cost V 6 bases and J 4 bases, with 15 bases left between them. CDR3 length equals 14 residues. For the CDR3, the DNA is TGTGCCAGCAGGAGTTCGGGTTACGGCACTGAAGCTTTCTTT. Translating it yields CASRSSGYGTEAFF.

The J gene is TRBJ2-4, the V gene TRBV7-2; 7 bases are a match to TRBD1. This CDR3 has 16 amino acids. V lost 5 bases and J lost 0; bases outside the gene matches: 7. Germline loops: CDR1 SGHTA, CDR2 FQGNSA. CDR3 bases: TGTGCCAGCAGCGCCGGGACAGACCTAGCCAAAAACATTCAGTACTTC. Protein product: CASSAGTDLAKNIQYF.

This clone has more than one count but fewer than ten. The CDR3 DNA reads TGTGCCAGCAGTCACGGGGGTGAAGCTTTCTTT. This translates into CASSHGGEAFF. This sequence joins TRBV28 and TRBJ1-1; D may be TRBD1 (5 bases). Germline CDR1 reads MDHEN; CDR2 reads SYDVKM. Between the trimmed V and J ends, which lost 5 bases and 7 bases, there was a span of 8 bases. The CDR3 sequence is 11 residues long.

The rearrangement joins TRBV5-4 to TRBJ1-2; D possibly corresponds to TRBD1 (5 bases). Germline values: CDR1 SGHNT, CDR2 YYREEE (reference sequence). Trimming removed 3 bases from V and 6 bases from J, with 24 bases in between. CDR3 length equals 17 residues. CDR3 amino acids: CASSWGTLGQGGDGYTF. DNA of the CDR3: TGTGCCAGCAGCTGGGGAACCCTCGGGCAGGGCGGCGATGGCTACACCTTC.

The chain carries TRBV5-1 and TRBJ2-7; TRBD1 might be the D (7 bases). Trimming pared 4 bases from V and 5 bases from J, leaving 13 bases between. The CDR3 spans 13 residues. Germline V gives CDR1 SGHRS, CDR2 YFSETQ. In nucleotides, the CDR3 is TGCGCCAGCAGCGTTCAGGGGGGAGACGAGCAGTACTTC. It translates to CASSVQGGDEQYF.

CDR3 sequence (DNA): TGTGCCAGCAGTGGACAGGGGTTGGGTAAAAGCAATCAGCCCCAGCATTTT. Its protein product is CASSGQGLGKSNQPQHF. V and J are TRBV6-1 and TRBJ1-5; the match to TRBD1 covers 8 bases. V trimming: 4 bases; J trimming: 1 base; junction bases outside the gene matches: 9. The germline V gene encodes CDR1 MNHNS and CDR2 SASEGT. The CDR3 loop spans 17 amino acids.

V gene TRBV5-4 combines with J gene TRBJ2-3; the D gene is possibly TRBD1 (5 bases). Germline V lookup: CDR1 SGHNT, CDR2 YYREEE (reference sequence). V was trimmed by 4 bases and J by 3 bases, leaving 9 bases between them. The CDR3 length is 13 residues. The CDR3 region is CASSRKGTDTQYF. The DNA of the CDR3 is TGTGCCAGCAGCCGGAAGGGGACAGATACGCAGTATTTT.

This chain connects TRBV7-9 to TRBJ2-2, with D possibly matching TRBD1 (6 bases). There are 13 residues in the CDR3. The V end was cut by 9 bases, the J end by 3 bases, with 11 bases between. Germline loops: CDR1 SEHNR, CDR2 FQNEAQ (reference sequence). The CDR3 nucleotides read TGTGCCAGTCGCACAGGGTACACCGGGGAGCTGTTTTTT. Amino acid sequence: CASRTGYTGELFF.

DNA of the CDR3: TGTGCCAGCAGCCAATCGTCCGGGACAGGGTGGACTGAAAAACTGTTTTTT. Translation: CASSQSSGTGWTEKLFF. The chain combines TRBV7-8 with TRBJ1-4; 9 positions match TRBD1. J lost 7 bases, V lost 5 bases, and 14 bases had no gene match. Per germline, CDR1 SGHVS and CDR2 FQNEAQ. CDR3 size: 17 residues.

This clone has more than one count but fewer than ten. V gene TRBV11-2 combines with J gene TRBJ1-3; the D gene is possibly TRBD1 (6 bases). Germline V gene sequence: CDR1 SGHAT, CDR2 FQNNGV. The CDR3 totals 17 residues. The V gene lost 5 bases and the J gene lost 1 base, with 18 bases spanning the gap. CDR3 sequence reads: CASSPPYTGRSGNTIYF. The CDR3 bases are TGTGCCAGCAGCCCCCCTTATACAGGGAGATCTGGAAACACCATATATTTT.

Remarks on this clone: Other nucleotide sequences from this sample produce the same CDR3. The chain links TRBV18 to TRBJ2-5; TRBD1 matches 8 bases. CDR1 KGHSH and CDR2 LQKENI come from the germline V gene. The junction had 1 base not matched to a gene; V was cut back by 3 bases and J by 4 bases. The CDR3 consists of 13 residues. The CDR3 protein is CASSPGQGETQYF. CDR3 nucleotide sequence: TGTGCCAGCTCACCTGGACAGGGAGAGACCCAGTACTTC.

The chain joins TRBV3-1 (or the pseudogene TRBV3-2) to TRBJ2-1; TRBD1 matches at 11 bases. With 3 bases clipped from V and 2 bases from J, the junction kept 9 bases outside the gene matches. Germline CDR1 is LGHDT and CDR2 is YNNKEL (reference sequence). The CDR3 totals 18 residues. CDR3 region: CASSQIGTGGSAYNEQFF. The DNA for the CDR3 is TGTGCCAGCAGCCAGATAGGGACAGGGGGTTCGGCCTACAATGAGCAGTTCTTC.

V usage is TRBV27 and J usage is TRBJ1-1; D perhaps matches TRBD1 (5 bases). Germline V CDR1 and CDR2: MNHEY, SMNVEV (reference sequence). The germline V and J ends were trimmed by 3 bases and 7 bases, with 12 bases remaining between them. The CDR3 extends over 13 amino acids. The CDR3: CASSFPAGGEAFF. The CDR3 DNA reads TGTGCCAGCAGTTTCCCGGCGGGGGGTGAAGCTTTCTTT.

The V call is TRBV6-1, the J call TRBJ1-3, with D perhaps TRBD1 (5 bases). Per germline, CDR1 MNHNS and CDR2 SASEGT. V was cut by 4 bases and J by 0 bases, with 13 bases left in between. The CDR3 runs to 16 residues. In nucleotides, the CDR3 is TGTGCCAGCAGTGGGAGACAGTCCTTCTCTGGAAACACCATATATTTT. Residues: CASSGRQSFSGNTIYF.

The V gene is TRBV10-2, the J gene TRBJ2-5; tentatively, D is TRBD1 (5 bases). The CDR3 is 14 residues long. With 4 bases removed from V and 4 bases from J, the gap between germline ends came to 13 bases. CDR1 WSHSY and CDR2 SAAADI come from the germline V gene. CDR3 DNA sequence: TGCGCCAGCAGTGCAGTAAGTGGGGCAGAGACCCAGTACTTC. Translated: CASSAVSGAETQYF.

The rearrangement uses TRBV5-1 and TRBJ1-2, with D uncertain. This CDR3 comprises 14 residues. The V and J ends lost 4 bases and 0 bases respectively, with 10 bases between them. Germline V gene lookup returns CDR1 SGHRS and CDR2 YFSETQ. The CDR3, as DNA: TGCGCCAGCAGCCCGGGTCAAGCTAACTATGGCTACACCTTC. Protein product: CASSPGQANYGYTF.

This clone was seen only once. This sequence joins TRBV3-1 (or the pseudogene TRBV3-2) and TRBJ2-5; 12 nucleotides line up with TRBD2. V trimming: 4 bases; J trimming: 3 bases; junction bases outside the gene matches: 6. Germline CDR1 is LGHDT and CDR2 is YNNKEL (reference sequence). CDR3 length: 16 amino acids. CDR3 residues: CASSRELAGGKETQYF. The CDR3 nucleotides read TGTGCCAGCAGCCGAGAACTAGCGGGGGGAAAAGAGACCCAGTACTTC.

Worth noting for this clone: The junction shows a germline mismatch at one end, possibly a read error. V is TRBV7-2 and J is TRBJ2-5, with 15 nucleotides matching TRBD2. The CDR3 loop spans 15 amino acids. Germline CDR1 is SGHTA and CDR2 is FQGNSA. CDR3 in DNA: TGTGCCAGCAGCCCCGCCGGACTAGCGGGGGGGCCTCGGGACTTC. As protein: CASSPAGLAGGPRDF. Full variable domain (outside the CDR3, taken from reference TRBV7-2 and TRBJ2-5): GAGVSQSPSNKVTEKGKDVELRCDPISGHTALYWYRQSLGQGLEFLIYFQGNSAPDKSGLPSDRFSAERTGGSVSTLTIQRTQQEDSAVYLCASSPAGLAGGPRDFGPGTRLLVL.